This T cell receptor (beta chain) was identified in a study of T cells in Graves' hyperthyroidism and ophthalmopathy. At the level of the study: The initial diagnosis was the point when peripheral blood was collected, ahead of any treatment. Overall study findings and caveats: Blood also contained most expanded thyroid clonotypes above 0.001.

TCR beta CDR3 sequences were amplified from RNA transcripts. RT-PCR in the first round (using the HTBI primer set) targeted the TCR CDR3. TCRdb reprocessed the multiplex PCR reads via MiXCR and lists one record per CDR3 protein. The sample consists of fewer than 400,000 distinct CDR3 sequences, 15% to 19% of them appearing once. Germline CDR1 and CDR2: MNHEY and SMNVEV (reference sequence). This CDR3 comprises 16 residues. V shed 5 bases and J shed 8 bases, with 24 bases lying between them. Hyperthyroidism, newly diagnosed and lasting under 2 months, affected patients aged 18 to 65. This clonotype was counted ten times or more. Its antigen is still unknown.

This sequence originates from a woman between 18 and 30 years old with Graves' hyperthyroidism that later progressed to Graves' ophthalmopathy. The sample comprised blood. This chain joins TRBV27 and TRBJ1-1; possible D gene TRBD1, 6 bases. CDR3 DNA: TGTGCCAGCAGTGCCCTCGCCCAACAGGGTCGAAGGGAAGCTTTCTTT. Translating it yields CASSALAQQGRREAFF.